The 7 T cell receptor beta chains presented below share a single source sample, sequenced in a study of CD8+ T cells in alopecia areata. Sequencing templates came from extracted RNA that was reverse transcribed into cDNA. The repertoire was sequenced with immunoSEQ multiplex PCR; TCRdb's copy has only in-frame clones and lacks some. The table records around 100,000 clones, roughly 47% of them present only once. Sample treatment: oral pan-JAK inhibitor, 5-10 mg twice daily. Source: CD8+ T cells sorted from blood, taken at week 24, from a patient treated with tofacitinib. The receptors derive from a human donor with alopecia areata.

Of note for this clone: In the same sample, other DNA sequences code for this CDR3. The V and J genes are TRBV30 and TRBJ2-5; no reliable D call. In germline, CDR1 is GTSNPN, CDR2 SVGIG (reference sequence). The CDR3 loop spans 15 amino acids. V lost 3 bases, J lost 4 bases, and 18 bases lay in between. CDR3 nucleotides: TGTGCCTGGAGCGGTGTAGGAGAGAACTTAGAGACCCAGTACTTC. Protein: CAWSGVGENLETQYF. Variable domain in full (rest from reference TRBV30 and TRBJ2-5): SQTIHQWPATLVQPVGSPLSLECTVEGTSNPNLYWYRQAAGRGLQLLFYSVGIGQISSEVPQNLSASRPQDRQFILSSKKLLLSDSGFYLCAWSGVGENLETQYFGPGTRLLVL.

This clone was counted between two and nine times. This chain joins TRBV14 and TRBJ2-7; 13 nucleotides line up with TRBD2. Germline lookup yields CDR1 SGHDN and CDR2 FVKESK. The J segment lost 6 bases and the V segment lost 4 bases, leaving 9 bases of the junction unmatched. This CDR3 region has 16 residues. The CDR3: CASSLRTSGRGSEQYF. In DNA form, the CDR3 reads TGTGCCAGCAGCCTCAGGACTAGCGGGAGAGGCTCCGAGCAGTACTTC.

A remark on this clone: Different DNA sequences within this sample yield the same CDR3. V gene TRBV4-1 combines with J gene TRBJ2-7; 10 bases agree with TRBD1. Trimming removed 4 bases from V and 1 base from J; junction bases left unmatched: 4. The CDR3 is 15 residues long. In germline, CDR1 is MGHRA, CDR2 YSYEKL. CDR3 in DNA: TGCGCCAGCAGCCCACGGGACAGGGGTTCCTACGAGCAGTACTTC. Translated: CASSPRDRGSYEQYF.

The rearrangement joins TRBV7-9 to TRBJ2-7; TRBD1 or TRBD2 may be the D gene (7 bases each). Germline V gives CDR1 SEHNR, CDR2 FQNEAQ (reference sequence). This CDR3 is built from 16 residues. V was clipped by 5 bases and J by 0 bases, with 17 bases between them. CDR3 protein: CASSDKTGRASYEQYF. CDR3 nucleotides: TGTGCCAGCAGCGACAAGACAGGGAGGGCCTCCTACGAGCAGTACTTC.

V gene TRBV14 combines with J gene TRBJ2-3; D is uncertain. Germline assignment: CDR1 SGHDN and CDR2 FVKESK. The CDR3 loop spans 11 amino acids. The V and J ends lost 1 base and 5 bases respectively, with 1 base between them. In DNA, the CDR3 is TGTGCCAGCAGCCAAGGAGATACGCAGTATTTT. Translating gives CASSQGDTQYF. Together with reference TRBV14 and TRBJ2-3, the CDR3 gives the full variable domain: EAGVTQFPSHSVIEKGQTVTLRCDPISGHDNLYWYRRVMGKEIKFLLHFVKESKQDESGMPNNRFLAERTGGTYSTLKVQPAELEDSGVYFCASSQGDTQYFGPGTRLTVL.

The gene calls are TRBV29-1 and TRBJ2-7; D is perhaps TRBD1 or TRBD2 (5 bases each). Trimming took off 1 base at V and 0 bases at J, with 19 bases between the two ends. The CDR3 is made up of 17 amino acids. CDR1 and CDR2 (germline): SQVTM, ANQGSEA. CDR3 in DNA: TGCAGCGTTGAAGTTTCAAAAGCCGGGACGGTCTCCTACGAGCAGTACTTC. Its translation is CSVEVSKAGTVSYEQYF.

V usage is TRBV7-9 and J usage is TRBJ1-5; tentatively, D is TRBD1 (5 bases). Germline CDR1 reads SEHNR; CDR2 reads FQNEAQ (reference sequence). V was shortened by 1 base and J by 8 bases, with 6 bases between the two germline ends. The CDR3 extends over 12 amino acids. The CDR3 DNA sequence: TGTGCCAGCAGCTTAGGGGGCGAGCCCCAGCATTTT. It is translated as CASSLGGEPQHF.